This T cell receptor beta chain came from a study of type 1 regulatory T cells. Study-wide background: T-allo10 is an in vitro-generated, Tr1-enriched CD4 T cell product specific for alloantigen.

Of note for this clonotype: What it binds is unknown.

Germline CDR1 reads SGHTA; CDR2 reads FQGNSA. CDR3 length equals 15 residues. With 3 bases clipped from V and 4 bases from J, the junction kept 2 bases outside the gene matches. TCRdb re-derived calls from the reads in MiXCR, one entry per CDR3 protein. The sample has roughly 68,000 distinct CDR3 sequences; around 57% are singletons. Sequenced: cultured T cells, either the whole culture or a sorted T cell fraction (not recorded which). Stated subset: Tr1-enriched cell product generated in vitro against host alloantigens. This sequence was found in a human donor in good health. The chain has TRBV7-2 and TRBJ2-3; 12 bases are shared with TRBD2. This CDR3 is CASSLGLAGSDTQYF. Here the CDR3 DNA reads TGTGCCAGCAGCTTGGGACTAGCGGGCTCAGATACGCAGTATTTT.